This section outlines one T cell receptor beta chain sequence together with its context. The data originate from a study of blood T cell repertoires in COVID-19. The ends were cut back, 4 bases at V and 7 bases at J, with 14 bases in the middle. This CDR3 is built from 13 residues. CDR1 and CDR2 (germline): LGHNA, YNFKEQ. Recruited during active infection, patients (from Seattle) were subsequently followed longitudinally. Profiling relied on immunoSEQ multiplex PCR, and the TCRdb table lists in-frame clones only, not all of them. The sample contains over 250,000 clones, roughly 92% of which appear only once.

This TCR was sampled from a woman aged 30 to 39 with COVID-19, enrolled during active disease. The chain carries TRBV4-2 and TRBJ2-7; D possibly corresponds to TRBD2 (5 bases). The source material was peripheral blood. The CDR3 spells CASSLEGFGEQYF. The CDR3 DNA reads as TGTGCCAGCAGCCTTGAGGGCTTCGGGGAGCAGTACTTC.